This T cell receptor (beta chain) emerged from a study of blood T cell repertoires in COVID-19. Turning to the study itself: The cDNA or gDNA used as material had been derived from T cells, B-cell-depleted T cells, or PBMCs.

The V and J ends lost 3 bases and 16 bases, in that order; junction bases with no gene match: 12. Per germline, CDR1 MGHDK and CDR2 SYGVNS. There are 13 residues in the CDR3. The table came from immunoSEQ multiplex PCR; TCRdb's copy has only in-frame clones and leaves some out. The table records 96,000 or so clones, roughly 88% of them present only once. This sequence was found in a woman older than 75 with acute or convalescent COVID-19. The J gene is TRBJ2-1, the V gene TRBV25-1; TRBD2 matches at 7 bases. Sample: peripheral blood. The chain's CDR3 is CASSEGLRGSEFF. The CDR3 nucleotides read TGTGCCAGCAGTGAGGGGTTGCGGGGGAGCGAATTCTTC.